The sequence of this TCR beta chain was determined in a study of T-cell reconstitution after alpha-beta-depleted transplantation in children. The sample holds one count of this clonotype. A library of TCRbeta sequences, prepared with unique molecular identifiers, was generated. TCRdb reprocessed the PCR reads via MiXCR and lists one record per CDR3 protein. In the table there are roughly 570,000 distinct CDR3 sequences, 25% to 30% of which are singletons. Germline CDR1 and CDR2: GTSNPN and SVGIG (reference sequence). The length of the CDR3 is 14 residues. The ends lost 3 bases at V and 9 bases at J; junction bases unmatched: 14.

Sequencing used PBMCs, obtained before TCRalphabeta/CD19-depleted stem cell transplant. The sequence was obtained from a boy in the first two years of life with Wiskott-Aldrich syndrome, due to receive a stem cell transplant. The rearrangement joins TRBV30 to TRBJ2-7; 7 bases map to TRBD1. In DNA, the CDR3 is TGTGCCTGGAGATCCAGTCAGGGGGTTATGGTGCAGTACTTC. The encoded protein is CAWRSSQGVMVQYF.